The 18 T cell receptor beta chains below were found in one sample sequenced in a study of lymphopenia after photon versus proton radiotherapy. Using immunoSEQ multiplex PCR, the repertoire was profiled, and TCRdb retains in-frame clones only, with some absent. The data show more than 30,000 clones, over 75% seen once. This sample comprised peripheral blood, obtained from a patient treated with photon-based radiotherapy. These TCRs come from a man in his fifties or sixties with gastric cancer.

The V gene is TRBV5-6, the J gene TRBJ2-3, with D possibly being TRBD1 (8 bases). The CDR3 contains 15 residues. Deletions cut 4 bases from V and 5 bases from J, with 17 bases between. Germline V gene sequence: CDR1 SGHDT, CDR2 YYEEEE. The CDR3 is CASSGLDREGDTQYF. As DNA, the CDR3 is TGTGCCAGCAGCGGCTTGGACAGGGAGGGAGATACGCAGTATTTT.

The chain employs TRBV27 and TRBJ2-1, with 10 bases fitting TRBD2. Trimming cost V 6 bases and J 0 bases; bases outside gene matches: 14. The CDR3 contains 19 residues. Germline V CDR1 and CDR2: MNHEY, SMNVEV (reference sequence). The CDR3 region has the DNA TGTGCCAGCAGCCCCCTAGCAGCGGGAGGGAGAAGCTCCTACAATGAGCAGTTCTTC. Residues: CASSPLAAGGRSSYNEQFF.

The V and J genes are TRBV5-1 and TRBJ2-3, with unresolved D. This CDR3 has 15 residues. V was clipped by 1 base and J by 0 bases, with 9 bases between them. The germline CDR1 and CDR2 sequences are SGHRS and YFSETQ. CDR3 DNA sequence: TGCGCCAGCAGCTTGCAGAGCCCTAGCACAGATACGCAGTATTTT. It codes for CASSLQSPSTDTQYF.

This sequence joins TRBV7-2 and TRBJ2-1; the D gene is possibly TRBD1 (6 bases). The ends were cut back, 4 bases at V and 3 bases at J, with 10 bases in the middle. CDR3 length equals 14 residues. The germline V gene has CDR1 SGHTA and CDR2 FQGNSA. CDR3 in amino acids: CASSYDRLYNEQFF. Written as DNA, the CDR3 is TGTGCCAGCAGCTACGACAGGCTCTACAATGAGCAGTTCTTC.

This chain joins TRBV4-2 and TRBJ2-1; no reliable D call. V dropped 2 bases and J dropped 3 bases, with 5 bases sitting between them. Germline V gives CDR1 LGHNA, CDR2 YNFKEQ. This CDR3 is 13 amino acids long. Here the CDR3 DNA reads TGTGCCAGCAGCCAATTTGTCTACAATGAGCAGTTCTTC. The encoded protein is CASSQFVYNEQFF.

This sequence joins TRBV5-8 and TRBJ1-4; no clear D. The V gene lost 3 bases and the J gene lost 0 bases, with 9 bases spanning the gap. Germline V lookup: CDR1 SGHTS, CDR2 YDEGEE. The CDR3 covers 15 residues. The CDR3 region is CASSSQVATNEKLFF. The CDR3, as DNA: TGTGCCAGCAGCTCTCAAGTTGCAACTAATGAAAAACTGTTTTTT.

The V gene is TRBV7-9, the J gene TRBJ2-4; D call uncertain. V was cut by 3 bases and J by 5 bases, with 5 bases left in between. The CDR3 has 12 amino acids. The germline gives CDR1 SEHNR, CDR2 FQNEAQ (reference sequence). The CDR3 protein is CASSLPQNIQYF. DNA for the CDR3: TGTGCCAGCAGCTTGCCGCAAAACATTCAGTACTTC.

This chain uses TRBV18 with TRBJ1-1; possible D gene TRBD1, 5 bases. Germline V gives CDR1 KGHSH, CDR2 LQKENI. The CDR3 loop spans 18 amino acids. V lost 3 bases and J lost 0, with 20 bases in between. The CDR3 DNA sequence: TGTGCCAGCTCACCTTCCCGGGGCAGTCTTAAATTGAACACTGAAGCTTTCTTT. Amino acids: CASSPSRGSLKLNTEAFF.

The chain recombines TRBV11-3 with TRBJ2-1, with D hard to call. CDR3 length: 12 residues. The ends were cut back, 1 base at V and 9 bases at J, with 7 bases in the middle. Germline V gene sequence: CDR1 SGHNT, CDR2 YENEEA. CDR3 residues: CASSLGKSEQFF. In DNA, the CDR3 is TGTGCCAGCAGCTTAGGAAAAAGTGAGCAGTTCTTC.

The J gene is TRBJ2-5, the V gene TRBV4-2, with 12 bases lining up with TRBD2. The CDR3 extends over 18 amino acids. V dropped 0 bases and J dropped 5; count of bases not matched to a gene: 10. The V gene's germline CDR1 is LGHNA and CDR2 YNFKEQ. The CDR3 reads CASSQDIPSGRVGETQYF. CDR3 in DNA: TGTGCCAGCAGCCAAGACATCCCTAGCGGGAGGGTTGGGGAGACCCAGTACTTC.

The CDR3 protein is CTSSQGFIEGHTTDNSPLHF. As DNA, the CDR3 is TGCACCAGCAGCCAAGGATTTATCGAGGGACACACGACCGATAATTCACCCCTCCACTTT. The chain couples TRBV1 to TRBJ1-6; the D call of TRBD1 is as the table states it, not checked on the DNA. TRBV1 is assigned pseudogene status. The CDR3 is 20 amino acids.

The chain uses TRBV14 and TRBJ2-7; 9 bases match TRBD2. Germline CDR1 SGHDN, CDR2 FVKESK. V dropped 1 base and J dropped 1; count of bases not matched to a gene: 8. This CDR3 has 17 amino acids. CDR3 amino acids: CASSQVYSLAGSYEQYF. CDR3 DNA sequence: TGTGCCAGCAGCCAAGTGTATTCCCTAGCGGGATCCTACGAGCAGTACTTC.

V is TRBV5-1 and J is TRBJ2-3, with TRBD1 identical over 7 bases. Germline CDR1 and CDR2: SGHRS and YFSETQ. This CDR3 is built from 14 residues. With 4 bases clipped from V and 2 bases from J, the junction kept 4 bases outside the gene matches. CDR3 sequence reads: CASSRDRHTDTQYF. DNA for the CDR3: TGCGCCAGCAGCCGGGACAGACACACAGATACGCAGTATTTT.

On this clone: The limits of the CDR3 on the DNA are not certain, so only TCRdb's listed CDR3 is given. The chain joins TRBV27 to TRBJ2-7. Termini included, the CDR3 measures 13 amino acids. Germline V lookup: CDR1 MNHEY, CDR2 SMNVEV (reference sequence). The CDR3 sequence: CASSILGSYEQYF.

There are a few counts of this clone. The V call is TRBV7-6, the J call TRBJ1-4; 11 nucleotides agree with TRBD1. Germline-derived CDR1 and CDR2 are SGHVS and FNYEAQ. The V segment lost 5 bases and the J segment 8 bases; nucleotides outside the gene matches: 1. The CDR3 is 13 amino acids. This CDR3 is CASSRDRGEKLFF. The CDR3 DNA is TGTGCCAGCAGCAGGGACAGGGGGGAAAAACTGTTTTTT.

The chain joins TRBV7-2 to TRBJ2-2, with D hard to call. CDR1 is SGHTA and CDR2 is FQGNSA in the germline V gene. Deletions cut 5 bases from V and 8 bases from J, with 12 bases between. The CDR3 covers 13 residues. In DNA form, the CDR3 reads TGTGCCAGCAGCCCACGATTGTTAGGGGAGCTGTTTTTT. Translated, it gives CASSPRLLGELFF.

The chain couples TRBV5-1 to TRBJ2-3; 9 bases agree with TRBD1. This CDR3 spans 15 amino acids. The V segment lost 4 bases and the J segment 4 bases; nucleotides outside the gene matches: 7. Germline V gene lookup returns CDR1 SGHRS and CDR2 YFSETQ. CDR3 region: CASSHGQGPSDTQYF. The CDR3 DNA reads TGCGCCAGCAGCCACGGACAGGGGCCATCAGATACGCAGTATTTT.

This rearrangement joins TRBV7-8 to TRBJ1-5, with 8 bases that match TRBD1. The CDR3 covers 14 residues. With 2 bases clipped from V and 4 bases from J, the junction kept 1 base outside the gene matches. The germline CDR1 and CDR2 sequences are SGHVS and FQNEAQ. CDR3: CASSLRQGNQPQHF. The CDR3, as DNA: TGTGCCAGCAGCTTACGACAGGGGAATCAGCCCCAGCATTTT.